This T cell receptor (beta chain) originates from a study of human CD4 T cells and Enterobacteriaceae (dated by TCRdb to 2020 to 2021). Paper-wide results and their limitations: Compared with specific clonotypes, broadly cross-reactive clonotypes seemed more expanded ex vivo, with 11 of 19 and about 60% of the roughly 30 falling in the top 5%. Reactivity of ex vivo clonotypes was inferred only by matching nucleotide sequences to CFSE-low cultures from the same donors.

From the cysteine up to the phenylalanine, the CDR3 has a length of 14 residues. Only CDR3 DNA remains: 42 bases, in frame from the first base. Trimming takes 4 bases off V and 5 bases off J; junction bases not matched to a gene: 1. CDR1 and CDR2, per the germline V gene, are ENHRY and SYGVKD. Memory CD4+ T cells, defined as all CD4+ cells except CD45RA+CCR7+CD95- naive cells, were FACS-sorted on a FACSAria III to over 98% purity. Blood from healthy donors came from blood donation centers in Switzerland. Positive selection with CD4 and CD14 magnetic microbeads was used to enrich total CD4+ T cells and monocytes. Before sorting, CD8+, CD14+, CD16+, CD56+, CD19+ and CD25-bright cells were excluded. To assess in vivo expansion of bacteria-reactive clonotypes, total memory CD4+ T cells from a couple of blood donors were sequenced directly ex vivo. Ficoll-Paque Plus was used to isolate peripheral blood mononuclear cells from donor blood.

Deep-level sequencing, with a detection sensitivity of one cell in 200,000, was applied to the ex vivo total memory CD4+ samples. The QIAamp DNA Micro Kit was used to extract genomic DNA from cell pellets, and the quantity and purity of the genomic DNA were checked by spectrophotometry. The immunoSEQ multiplex PCR assay was used to amplify TCR Vbeta CDR3 regions. Sequencing of amplicons was performed on the Illumina HiSeq platform. The retrieved sequences were 87 nucleotides long and included the CDR3 region. Regarding the original processing steps: A clonotype was defined as a unique productive TCR Vbeta nucleotide sequence, quantified by productive template frequency from ImmunoSEQ Analyzer V3.0. A threshold set at the top 5th percentile of each frequency-ranked repertoire was used to define expanded clonotypes. Repertoire overlap was computed as Chao-Jaccard with the R package fossil and visualized by nonmetric multidimensional scaling with the R package MASS. As stored in TCRdb, this immuneACCESS dataset retains in-frame rearrangements with V and J assigned. A fraction of the clones does not appear; measured against another copy, unresolved V genes explain less than half of the discrepancy, and the remainder lacks a known reason. V and J calls and clone size are given by that table; D and trimming were obtained from the DNA. This sample gives roughly 30,000 clones in total; 70% to 85% of them show up just once. The ten most abundant clones make up roughly 1.8% of the sample.

Concerning this clone itself: The antigen it binds to is not known. No base qualities exist here, and no much larger clone lies one base off it.

The sequence was collected from a human donor in good health. In this chain, TRBV10-3 is recombined with TRBJ1-5, with 11 bases in between that match TRBD1. The sample was memory CD4+ T cells from blood. What this sample's cell subset or site label stands for: total memory CD4 T cells sorted directly ex vivo, unstimulated. The DNA sequence is given as TGTGCCATCAGTGGGACAGGGGGCGATCAGCCCCAGCATTTT. This sequence encodes CAISGTGGDQPQHF.